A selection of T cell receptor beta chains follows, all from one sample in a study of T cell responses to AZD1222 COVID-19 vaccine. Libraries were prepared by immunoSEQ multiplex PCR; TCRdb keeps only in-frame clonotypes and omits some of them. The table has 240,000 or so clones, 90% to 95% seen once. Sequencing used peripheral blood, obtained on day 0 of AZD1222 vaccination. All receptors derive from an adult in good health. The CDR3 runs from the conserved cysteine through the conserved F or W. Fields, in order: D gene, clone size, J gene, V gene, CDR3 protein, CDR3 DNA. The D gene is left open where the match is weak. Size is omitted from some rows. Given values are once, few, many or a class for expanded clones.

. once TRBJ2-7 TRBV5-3 CARSSYEQYF TGTGCCAGAAGCTCCTACGAGCAGTACTTC
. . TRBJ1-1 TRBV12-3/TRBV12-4 CASPETGGTEAFF TGTGCCAGCCCCGAGACGGGTGGGACTGAAGCTTTCTTT
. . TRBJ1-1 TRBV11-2 CASSLEGQGATEAFF TGTGCCAGCAGCTTAGAAGGCCAGGGTGCTACTGAAGCTTTCTTT
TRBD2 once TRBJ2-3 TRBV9 CASSPGAGGPTQYF TGTGCCAGCAGCCCGGGGGCGGGAGGGCCGACGCAGTATTTT
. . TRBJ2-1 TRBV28 CASSGAHEQFF TGTGCCAGCAGTGGGGCACATGAGCAGTTCTTC
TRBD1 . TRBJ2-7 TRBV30 CAWSTPGTGPNEQYF TGTGCCTGGAGTACCCCCGGGACAGGGCCCAACGAGCAGTACTTC
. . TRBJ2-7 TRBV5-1 CASSLGVGVGEQYF TGCGCCAGCAGCTTGGGGGTAGGGGTTGGCGAGCAGTACTTC
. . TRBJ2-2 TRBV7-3 CASSSLSLTGNTGELFF TGTGCCAGCAGCTCCCTCTCACTCACAGGGAACACCGGGGAGCTGTTTTTT
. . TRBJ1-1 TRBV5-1 CASSPDTYTEAFF TGCGCCAGCAGCCCCGACACCTACACTGAAGCTTTCTTT
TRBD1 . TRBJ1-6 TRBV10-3 CAIRGQGDSPLHF TGTGCCATCAGGGGACAGGGGGATTCACCCCTCCACTTT
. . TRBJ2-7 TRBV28 CASSYRDFSYEQYF TGTGCCAGCAGTTACCGGGACTTCTCCTACGAGCAGTACTTC
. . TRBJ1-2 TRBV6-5 CASTEFEGGGYTF TGTGCCAGCACCGAGTTCGAGGGCGGCGGCTACACCTTC
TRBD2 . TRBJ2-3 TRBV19 CASSTELAGGTSTDTQYF TGTGCCAGTAGTACGGAACTAGCGGGGGGAACTAGCACAGATACGCAGTATTTT
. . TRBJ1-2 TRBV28 CASSTRGLRANYGYTF TGTGCCAGCAGTACCCGGGGTCTCCGGGCTAACTATGGCTACACCTTC
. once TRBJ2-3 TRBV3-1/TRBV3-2 CASSPLGGADTQYF TGTGCCAGCAGCCCCTTGGGGGGAGCAGATACGCAGTATTTT
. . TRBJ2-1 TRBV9 CASSVGRPSSYNEQFF TGTGCCAGCAGCGTAGGCAGGCCGAGCTCCTACAATGAGCAGTTCTTC
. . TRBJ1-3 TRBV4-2 CASSPSTVNSGNTIYF TGTGCCAGCAGCCCTAGCACCGTAAACTCTGGAAACACCATATATTTT
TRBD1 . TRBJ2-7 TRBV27 CASRQGDDEQYF TGTGCCAGCCGACAGGGGGACGACGAGCAGTACTTC
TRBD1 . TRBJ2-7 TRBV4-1 CASSQTGQGSVEQYF TGCGCCAGCAGCCAAACGGGACAGGGTAGCGTCGAGCAGTACTTC
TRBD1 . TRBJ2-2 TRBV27 CASSLSGRGHGELFF TGTGCCAGCAGTTTATCGGGCAGGGGGCACGGGGAGCTGTTTTTT
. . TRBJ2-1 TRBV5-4 CASSTGTVSSYNEQFF TGTGCCAGCAGTACCGGGACCGTGAGCTCCTACAATGAGCAGTTCTTC
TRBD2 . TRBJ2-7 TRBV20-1 CSATSGHEQYF TGCAGTGCTACTAGCGGGCACGAGCAGTACTTC
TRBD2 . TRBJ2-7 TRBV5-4 CASSSPSSGTAYEQYF TGTGCCAGCAGCTCCCCATCTAGCGGGACCGCCTACGAGCAGTACTTC
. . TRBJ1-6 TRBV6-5 CASSSASSSPLHF TGTGCCAGCAGTTCTGCCTCGAGTTCACCCCTCCACTTT
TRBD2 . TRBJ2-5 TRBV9 CASSVGGLAGETQYF TGTGCCAGCAGCGTAGGAGGGCTAGCGGGCGAGACCCAGTACTTC
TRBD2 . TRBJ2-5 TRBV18 CASSLAGGFQETQYF TGTGCCAGCTCCCTAGCGGGAGGGTTCCAAGAGACCCAGTACTTC
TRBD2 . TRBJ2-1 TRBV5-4 CASSLAQGLAGQSSYNEQFF TGTGCCAGCAGCTTAGCCCAGGGACTAGCGGGACAGAGCTCCTACAATGAGCAGTTCTTC
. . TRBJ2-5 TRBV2 CASSALGLSGAETQYF TGTGCCAGCAGTGCGCTGGGGCTGAGTGGGGCGGAGACCCAGTACTTC
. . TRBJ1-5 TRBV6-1 CASSEPGKNQPQHF TGTGCCAGCAGTGAACCGGGGAAAAATCAGCCCCAGCATTTT
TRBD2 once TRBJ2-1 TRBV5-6 CASSSPLRGGLTEQFF TGTGCCAGCAGCTCCCCCCTGCGGGGGGGCCTAACTGAGCAGTTCTTC
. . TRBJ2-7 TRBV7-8 CASSLAGVTEQYF TGTGCCAGCAGCTTAGCCGGGGTGACGGAGCAGTACTTC